This T cell receptor beta chain was profiled in a study of T cell repertoires in cytomegalovirus infection. In the study overall: TCR beta signatures that were public indicated CMV infection and matching HLA type. Study-level points and caveats: In two of eight donors, the top clonotype was HLA-C-restricted CMV-specific.

A single record per CDR3 protein comes from TCRdb applying MiXCR to the reads. The profile shows approximately 1,000,000 distinct CDR3 sequences, around a third of them singletons. This clonotype was counted ten times or more. What it binds is not known. This CDR3 contains 17 residues. V shed 5 bases, J shed 3 bases, and the junction held 11 bases outside the gene matches. CDR1 is SGHVS, CDR2 FQNEAQ, per germline. The source of this sequence is a human donor in good health (CMV status not recorded). Some clones in this sample may be carry-over from other donors' samples. The chain has TRBV7-8 and TRBJ2-3, with 10 bases aligning to TRBD2. The source was cultured CD8+ T cells from PBMCs, collected from culture after CMV antigen stimulation. CDR3 DNA sequence: TGTGCCAGCAGCGAGGGGCTAGCGGGGGCGGAGACAGATACGCAGTATTTT. Its translation: CASSEGLAGAETDTQYF.